This TCR beta chain came from a study of CD8+CD57+ T cells in acquired aplastic anemia. Germline loops: CDR1 MNHEY, CDR2 SMNVEV (reference sequence). Trimming left V 7 bases short and J 0 bases short, with 18 bases between. The CDR3 totals 16 residues. This clonotype was found a few times. Genomic DNA acted as the template from which TCR beta VDJ combination and CDR3 sequence profiling were carried out. One entry per CDR3 protein results from TCRdb running MiXCR on the reads. The table lists some 280,000 distinct CDR3 sequences, 45% to 65% of them singletons, with around 8% in the top ten. The receptor comes from a human donor with severe aplastic anemia or a healthy control (not recorded which). Sequencing was performed on sorted CD4+, CD8+, or CD8+CD57+ T cells (not recorded which) from PBMCs. V and J are TRBV27 and TRBJ1-1; the D gene is possibly TRBD1 (6 bases). CDR3 DNA sequence: TGTGCCAGCATCAAATTTGGACAGCGATTGAACACTGAAGCTTTCTTT. Amino acid sequence: CASIKFGQRLNTEAFF.